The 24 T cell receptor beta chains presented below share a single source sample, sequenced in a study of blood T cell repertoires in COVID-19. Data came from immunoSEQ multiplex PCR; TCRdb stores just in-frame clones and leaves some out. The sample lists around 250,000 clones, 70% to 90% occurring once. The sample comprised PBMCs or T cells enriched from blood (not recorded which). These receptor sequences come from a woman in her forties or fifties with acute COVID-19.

The CDR3 here is CASSQERQGYSPLHF. CDR3 nucleotide sequence: TGCGCCAGCAGCCAAGAACGACAGGGCTATTCACCCCTCCACTTT. The chain has TRBV4-3 and TRBJ1-6; 7 nucleotides line up with TRBD1. In germline, CDR1 is LGHNA, CDR2 YSLEER. The V and J ends lost 0 bases and 8 bases, in that order; junction bases with no gene match: 4. The CDR3 extends over 15 amino acids.

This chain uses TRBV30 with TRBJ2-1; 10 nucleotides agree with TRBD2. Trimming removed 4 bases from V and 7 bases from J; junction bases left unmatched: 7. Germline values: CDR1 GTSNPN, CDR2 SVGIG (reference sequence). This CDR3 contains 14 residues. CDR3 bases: TGTGCCTGGAACCAAGCGGGGGGGGCAAATGAGCAGTTCTTC. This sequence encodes CAWNQAGGANEQFF.

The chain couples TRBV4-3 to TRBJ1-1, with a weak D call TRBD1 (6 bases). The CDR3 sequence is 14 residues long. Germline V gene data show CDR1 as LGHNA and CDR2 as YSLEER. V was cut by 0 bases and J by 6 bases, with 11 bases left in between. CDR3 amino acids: CASSQDQGPAEAFF. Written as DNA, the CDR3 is TGCGCCAGCAGCCAAGATCAGGGGCCCGCTGAAGCTTTCTTT.

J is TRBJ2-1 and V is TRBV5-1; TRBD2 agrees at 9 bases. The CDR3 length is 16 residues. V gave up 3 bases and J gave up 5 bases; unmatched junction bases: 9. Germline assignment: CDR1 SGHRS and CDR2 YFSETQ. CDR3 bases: TGCGCCAGCAGCTCCTCCTCAGCGGGGGGTCACAATGAGCAGTTCTTC. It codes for CASSSSSAGGHNEQFF.

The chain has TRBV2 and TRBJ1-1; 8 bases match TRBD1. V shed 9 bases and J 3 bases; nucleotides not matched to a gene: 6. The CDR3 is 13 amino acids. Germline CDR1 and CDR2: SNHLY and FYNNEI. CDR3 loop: CARSLDRDTEAFF. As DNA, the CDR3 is TGTGCCAGAAGCCTGGACAGGGACACTGAAGCTTTCTTT.

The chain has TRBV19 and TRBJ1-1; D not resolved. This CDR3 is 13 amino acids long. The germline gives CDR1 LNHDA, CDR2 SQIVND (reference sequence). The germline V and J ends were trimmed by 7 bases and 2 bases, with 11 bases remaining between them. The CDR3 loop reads CASKNRQNTEAFF. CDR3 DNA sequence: TGTGCCAGTAAAAATAGACAAAACACTGAAGCTTTCTTT. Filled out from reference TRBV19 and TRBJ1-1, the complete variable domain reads DGGITQSPKYLFRKEGQNVTLSCEQNLNHDAMYWYRQDPGQGLRLIYYSQIVNDFQKGDIAEGYSVSREKKESFPLTVTSAQKNPTAFYLCASKNRQNTEAFFGQGTRLTVV.

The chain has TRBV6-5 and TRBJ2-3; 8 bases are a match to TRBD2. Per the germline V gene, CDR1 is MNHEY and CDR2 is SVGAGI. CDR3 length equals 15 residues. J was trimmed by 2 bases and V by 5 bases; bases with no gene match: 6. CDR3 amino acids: CASSPLGLVTDTQYF. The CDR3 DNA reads TGTGCCAGCAGTCCTTTGGGACTAGTCACAGATACGCAGTATTTT.

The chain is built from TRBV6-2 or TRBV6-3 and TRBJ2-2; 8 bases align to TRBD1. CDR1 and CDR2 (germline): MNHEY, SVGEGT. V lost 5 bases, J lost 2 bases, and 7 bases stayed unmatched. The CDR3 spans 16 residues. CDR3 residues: CASSAQGAENTGELFF. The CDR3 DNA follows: TGTGCCAGCAGTGCCCAGGGGGCAGAAAACACCGGGGAGCTGTTTTTT.

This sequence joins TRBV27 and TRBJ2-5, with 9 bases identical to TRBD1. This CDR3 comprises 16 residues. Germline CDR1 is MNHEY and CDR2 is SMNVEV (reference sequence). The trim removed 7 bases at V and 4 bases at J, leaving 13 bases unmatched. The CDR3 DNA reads TGTGCCAGCACCGCGTGGGCGGGACAGGGACGAGAGACCCAGTACTTC. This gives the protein CASTAWAGQGRETQYF.

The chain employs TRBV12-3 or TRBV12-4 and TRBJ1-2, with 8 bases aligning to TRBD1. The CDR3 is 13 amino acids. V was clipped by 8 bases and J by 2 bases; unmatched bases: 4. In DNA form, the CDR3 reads TGTGCCAGCCACCGGACAGGGAACTATGGCTACACCTTC. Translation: CASHRTGNYGYTF.

CDR3 residues: CASTRLAGTTDTQYF. The CDR3 nucleotides read TGCGCCAGCACCCGACTAGCGGGGACCACAGATACGCAGTATTTT. The chain has TRBV4-1 and TRBJ2-3; 11 bases line up with TRBD2. The CDR3 is 15 amino acids. Per germline, CDR1 MGHRA and CDR2 YSYEKL. V shed 7 bases and J 2 bases; nucleotides not matched to a gene: 5.

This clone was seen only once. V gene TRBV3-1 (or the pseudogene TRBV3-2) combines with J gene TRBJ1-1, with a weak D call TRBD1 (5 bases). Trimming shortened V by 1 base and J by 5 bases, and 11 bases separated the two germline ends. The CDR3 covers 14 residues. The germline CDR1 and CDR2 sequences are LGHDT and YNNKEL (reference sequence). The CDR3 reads CASSQVLGGTEAFF. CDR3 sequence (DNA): TGTGCCAGCAGCCAAGTACTCGGGGGGACTGAAGCTTTCTTT.

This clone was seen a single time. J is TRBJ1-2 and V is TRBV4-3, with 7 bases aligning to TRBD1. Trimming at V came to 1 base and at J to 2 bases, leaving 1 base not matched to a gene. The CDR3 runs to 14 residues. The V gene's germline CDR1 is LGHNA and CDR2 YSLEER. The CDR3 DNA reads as TGCGCCAGCAGCCAAGCAGGGGGAAACTATGGCTACACCTTC. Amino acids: CASSQAGGNYGYTF.

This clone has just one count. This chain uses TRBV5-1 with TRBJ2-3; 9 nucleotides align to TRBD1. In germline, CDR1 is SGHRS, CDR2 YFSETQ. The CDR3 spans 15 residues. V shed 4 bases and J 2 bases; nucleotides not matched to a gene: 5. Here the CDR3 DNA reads TGCGCCAGCAGCCGGGGACAGGGCGACACAGATACGCAGTATTTT. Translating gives CASSRGQGDTDTQYF. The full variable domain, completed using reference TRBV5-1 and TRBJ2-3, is KAGVTQTPRYLIKTRGQQVTLSCSPISGHRSVSWYQQTPGQGLQFLFEYFSETQRNKGNFPGRFSGRQFSNSRSEMNVSTLELGDSALYLCASSRGQGDTDTQYFGPGTRLTVL.

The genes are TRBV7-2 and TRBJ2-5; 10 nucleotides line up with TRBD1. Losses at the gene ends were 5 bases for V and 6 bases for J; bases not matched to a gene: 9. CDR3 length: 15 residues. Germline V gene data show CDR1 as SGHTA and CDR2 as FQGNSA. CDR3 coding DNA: TGTGCCAGCAGCACGACAGGGGGCGCGGGTAAGACCCAGTACTTC. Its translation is CASSTTGGAGKTQYF. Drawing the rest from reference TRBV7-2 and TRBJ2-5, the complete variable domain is GAGVSQSPSNKVTEKGKDVELRCDPISGHTALYWYRQSLGQGLEFLIYFQGNSAPDKSGLPSDRFSAERTGGSVSTLTIQRTQQEDSAVYLCASSTTGGAGKTQYFGPGTRLLVL.

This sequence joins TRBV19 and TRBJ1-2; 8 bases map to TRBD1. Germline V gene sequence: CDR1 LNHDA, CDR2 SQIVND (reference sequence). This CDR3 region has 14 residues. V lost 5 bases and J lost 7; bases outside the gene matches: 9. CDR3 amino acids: CASSAHTGGRGYTF. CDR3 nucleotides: TGTGCCAGTAGTGCGCATACAGGGGGACGTGGCTACACCTTC.

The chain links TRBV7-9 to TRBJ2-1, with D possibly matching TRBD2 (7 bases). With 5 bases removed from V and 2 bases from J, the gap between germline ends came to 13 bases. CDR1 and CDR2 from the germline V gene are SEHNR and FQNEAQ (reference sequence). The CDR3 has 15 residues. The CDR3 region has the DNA TGTGCCAGCAGCCTCCTGCGGGGGCCCTACAATGAGCAGTTCTTC. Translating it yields CASSLLRGPYNEQFF.

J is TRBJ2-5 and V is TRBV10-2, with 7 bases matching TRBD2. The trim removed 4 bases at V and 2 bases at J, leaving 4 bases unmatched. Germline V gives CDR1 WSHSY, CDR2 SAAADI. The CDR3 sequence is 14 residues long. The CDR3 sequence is CASSGGGRQETQYF. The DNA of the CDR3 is TGCGCCAGCAGTGGGGGGGGACGACAAGAGACCCAGTACTTC.

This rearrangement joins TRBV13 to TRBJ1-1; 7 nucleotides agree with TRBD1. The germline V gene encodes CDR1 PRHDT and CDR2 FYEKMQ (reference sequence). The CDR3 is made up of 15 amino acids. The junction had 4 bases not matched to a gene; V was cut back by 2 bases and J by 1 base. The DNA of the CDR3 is TGTGCCAGCAGCTTATATGACAGGGCGAACACTGAAGCTTTCTTT. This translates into CASSLYDRANTEAFF. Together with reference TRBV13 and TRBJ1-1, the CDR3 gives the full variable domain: AAGVIQSPRHLIKEKRETATLKCYPIPRHDTVYWYQQGPGQDPQFLISFYEKMQSDKGSIPDRFSAQQFSDYHSELNMSSLELGDSALYFCASSLYDRANTEAFFGQGTRLTVV.

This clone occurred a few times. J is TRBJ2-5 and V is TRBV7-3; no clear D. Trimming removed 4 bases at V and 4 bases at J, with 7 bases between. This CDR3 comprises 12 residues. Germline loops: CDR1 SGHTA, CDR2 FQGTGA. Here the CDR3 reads CASSSTPETQYF. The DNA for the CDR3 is TGTGCCAGCAGCTCTACGCCAGAGACCCAGTACTTC.

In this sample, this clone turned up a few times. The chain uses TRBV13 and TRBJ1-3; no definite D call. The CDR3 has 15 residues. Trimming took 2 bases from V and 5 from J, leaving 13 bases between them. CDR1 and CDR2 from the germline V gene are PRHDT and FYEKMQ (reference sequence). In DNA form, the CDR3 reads TGTGCCAGCAGCTTAAAAGAACAGTTCAGAAACACCATATATTTT. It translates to CASSLKEQFRNTIYF. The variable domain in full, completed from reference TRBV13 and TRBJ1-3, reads AAGVIQSPRHLIKEKRETATLKCYPIPRHDTVYWYQQGPGQDPQFLISFYEKMQSDKGSIPDRFSAQQFSDYHSELNMSSLELGDSALYFCASSLKEQFRNTIYFGEGSWLTVV.

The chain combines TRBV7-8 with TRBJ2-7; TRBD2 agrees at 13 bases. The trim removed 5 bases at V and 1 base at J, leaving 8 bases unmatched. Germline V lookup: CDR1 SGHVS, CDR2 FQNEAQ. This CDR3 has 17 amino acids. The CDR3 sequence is CASSTRLAGGQSYEQYF. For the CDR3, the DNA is TGTGCCAGCAGCACCCGACTAGCGGGGGGCCAGTCCTACGAGCAGTACTTC.

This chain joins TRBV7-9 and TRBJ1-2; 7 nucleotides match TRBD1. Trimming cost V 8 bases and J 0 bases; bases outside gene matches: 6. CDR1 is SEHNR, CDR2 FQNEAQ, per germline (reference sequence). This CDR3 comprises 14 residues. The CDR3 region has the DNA TGTGCCAGCGTACAGGGGAGAGCTAACTATGGCTACACCTTC. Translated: CASVQGRANYGYTF.

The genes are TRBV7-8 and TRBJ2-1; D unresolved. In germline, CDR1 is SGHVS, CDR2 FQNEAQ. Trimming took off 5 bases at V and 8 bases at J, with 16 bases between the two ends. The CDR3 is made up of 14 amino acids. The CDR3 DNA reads TGTGCCAGCAGCCCCCTTCGCCGGAGAGATGAGCAGTTCTTC. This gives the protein CASSPLRRRDEQFF.